This record looks at one T cell receptor (beta chain) sequence and its context. The antigen is unknown. The data stem from a study of vaccination and CD4 T cells after COVID-19. Per the germline V gene, CDR1 is DFQATT and CDR2 is SNEGSKA (reference sequence). The CDR3 totals 16 residues. V was trimmed by 6 bases and J by 10 bases, leaving 25 bases between them. Indicated treatment: approximately 10-day PBMC culture with coronavirus spike peptide pools or control peptides (ViraFEST assay). The Oncomine TCR Beta short-read assay sequenced DNA from cultured CD4+ T cells. TCRdb re-called the PCR reads with MiXCR, one entry per CDR3 protein. The sample consists of approximately 25,000 distinct CDR3 sequences, less than 80% of them appearing once.

The sequence was obtained from a human donor who had recovered from COVID-19. The sample comprised CD4+ T cells from blood, cultured in vitro. V usage is TRBV20-1 and J usage is TRBJ1-6; weak D call: TRBD1 (5 bases). The CDR3 coding sequence is TGCAGTGCGATTTCCTCGGACGGCCCCGGGGACTCACCCCTCCACTTT. The encoded protein is CSAISSDGPGDSPLHF.